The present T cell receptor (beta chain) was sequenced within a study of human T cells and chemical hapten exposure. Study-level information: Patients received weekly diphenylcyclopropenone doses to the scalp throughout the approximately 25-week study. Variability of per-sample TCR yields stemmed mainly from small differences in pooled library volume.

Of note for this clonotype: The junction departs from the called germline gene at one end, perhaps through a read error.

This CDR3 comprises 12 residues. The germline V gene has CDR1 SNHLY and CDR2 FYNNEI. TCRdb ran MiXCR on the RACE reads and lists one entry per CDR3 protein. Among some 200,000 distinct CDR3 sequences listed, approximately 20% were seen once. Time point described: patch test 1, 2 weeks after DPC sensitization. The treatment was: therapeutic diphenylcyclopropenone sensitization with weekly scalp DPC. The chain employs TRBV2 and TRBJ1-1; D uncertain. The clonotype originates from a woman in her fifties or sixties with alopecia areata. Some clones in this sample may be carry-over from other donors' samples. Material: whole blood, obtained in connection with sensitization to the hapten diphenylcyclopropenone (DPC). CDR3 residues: CTRGRPNTEAFF. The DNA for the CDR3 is TGTACCAGAGGCCGGCCGAACACTGAAGCTTTCTTT. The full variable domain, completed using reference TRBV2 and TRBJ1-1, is EPEVTQTPSHQVTQMGQEVILRCVPISNHLYFYWYRQILGQKVEFLVSFYNNEISEKSEIFDDQFSVERPDGSNFTLKIRSTKLEDSAMYFCTRGRPNTEAFFGQGTRLTVV.